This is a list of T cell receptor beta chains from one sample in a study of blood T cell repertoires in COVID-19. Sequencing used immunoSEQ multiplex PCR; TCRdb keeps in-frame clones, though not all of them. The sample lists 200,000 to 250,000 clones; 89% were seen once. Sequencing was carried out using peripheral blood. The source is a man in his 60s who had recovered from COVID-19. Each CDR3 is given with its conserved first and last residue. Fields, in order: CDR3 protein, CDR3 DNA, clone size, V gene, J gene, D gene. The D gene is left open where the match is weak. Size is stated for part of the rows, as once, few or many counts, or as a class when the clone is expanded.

cdr3_aa: CASSFTGGSSYEQYF; cdr3_nt: TGTGCCAGCAGCTTCACGGGAGGAAGCTCCTACGAGCAGTACTTC; clone_size: .; v_call: TRBV7-2; j_call: TRBJ2-7; d_call: TRBD2
cdr3_aa: CASSPGTSGGSEYF; cdr3_nt: TGCGCCAGCAGCCCCGGGACTAGCGGGGGGAGTGAGTATTTT; clone_size: once; v_call: TRBV5-1; j_call: TRBJ2-3; d_call: TRBD2
cdr3_aa: CGSGTSVTGELFF; cdr3_nt: TGTGGAAGCGGGACTAGCGTTACCGGGGAGCTGTTTTTT; clone_size: .; v_call: TRBV27; j_call: TRBJ2-2; d_call: TRBD2
cdr3_aa: CATSRDRGTGVKETQYF; cdr3_nt: TGTGCCACCAGCAGAGACCGGGGGACAGGGGTAAAAGAGACCCAGTACTTC; clone_size: .; v_call: TRBV15; j_call: TRBJ2-5; d_call: TRBD1
cdr3_aa: CASRRTDTYEQYF; cdr3_nt: TGTGCCAGCAGACGGACAGATACCTACGAGCAGTACTTC; clone_size: .; v_call: TRBV6-5; j_call: TRBJ2-7; d_call: .
cdr3_aa: CASSPGTGNQPQHF; cdr3_nt: TGCGCCAGCAGCCCAGGGACAGGGAATCAGCCCCAGCATTTT; clone_size: .; v_call: TRBV5-1; j_call: TRBJ1-5; d_call: TRBD1
cdr3_aa: CASSPLSGLALSYEQYF; cdr3_nt: TGTGCCAGCAGTCCCTTATCTGGACTAGCGCTCTCCTACGAGCAGTACTTC; clone_size: .; v_call: TRBV2; j_call: TRBJ2-7; d_call: TRBD2
cdr3_aa: CASSLGFGTSGWAGETQYF; cdr3_nt: TGTGCCAGCAGCTTAGGTTTCGGGACTAGCGGCTGGGCTGGGGAGACCCAGTACTTC; clone_size: .; v_call: TRBV7-9; j_call: TRBJ2-5; d_call: TRBD2
cdr3_aa: CASSPLRDNDGYTF; cdr3_nt: TGTGCCAGCTCACCACTCCGGGACAATGATGGCTACACCTTC; clone_size: .; v_call: TRBV18; j_call: TRBJ1-2; d_call: .
cdr3_aa: CASSENVGIAETQYF; cdr3_nt: TGTGCCAGCAGTGAAAATGTGGGTATAGCGGAGACCCAGTACTTC; clone_size: .; v_call: TRBV6-1; j_call: TRBJ2-5; d_call: .
cdr3_aa: CASSPDGWSNQPQHF; cdr3_nt: TGTGCCAGCAGTCCCGACGGGTGGAGCAATCAGCCCCAGCATTTT; clone_size: .; v_call: TRBV6-4; j_call: TRBJ1-5; d_call: .
cdr3_aa: CASSLAGPTYEQYF; cdr3_nt: TGCGCCAGCAGCCTAGCGGGACCTACCTACGAGCAGTACTTC; clone_size: .; v_call: TRBV4-1; j_call: TRBJ2-7; d_call: TRBD2
cdr3_aa: CASSWDRTSNTEAFF; cdr3_nt: TGTGCCAGCTCGTGGGACAGAACTTCGAACACTGAAGCTTTCTTT; clone_size: few; v_call: TRBV18; j_call: TRBJ1-1; d_call: TRBD1
cdr3_aa: CAISESPGLAGGPGSYEQYF; cdr3_nt: TGTGCCATCAGTGAGTCCCCGGGACTAGCGGGAGGGCCGGGGTCCTACGAGCAGTACTTC; clone_size: .; v_call: TRBV10-3; j_call: TRBJ2-7; d_call: TRBD2
cdr3_aa: CASSPPWGRETQYF; cdr3_nt: TGTGCCAGTAGTCCCCCCTGGGGGAGGGAGACCCAGTACTTC; clone_size: .; v_call: TRBV19; j_call: TRBJ2-5; d_call: .
cdr3_aa: CAAARYEQYF; cdr3_nt: TGTGCCGCCGCTAGATACGAGCAGTACTTC; clone_size: .; v_call: TRBV6-5; j_call: TRBJ2-7; d_call: .
cdr3_aa: CASSLSGFDGYTF; cdr3_nt: TGTGCCAGCAGCTTAAGTGGCTTTGATGGCTACACCTTC; clone_size: .; v_call: TRBV7-9; j_call: TRBJ1-2; d_call: .
cdr3_aa: CASSLLSGGQLDTQYF; cdr3_nt: TGTGCCAGCAGCTTGCTTAGCGGGGGGCAGCTAGATACGCAGTATTTT; clone_size: once; v_call: TRBV5-4; j_call: TRBJ2-3; d_call: TRBD2
cdr3_aa: CSVEGLAGSYEQYF; cdr3_nt: TGCAGCGTTGAAGGGCTAGCGGGCTCCTACGAGCAGTACTTC; clone_size: .; v_call: TRBV29-1; j_call: TRBJ2-7; d_call: TRBD2
cdr3_aa: CASSPGTVRNQPQHF; cdr3_nt: TGTGCCAGCAGCCCTGGGACAGTGCGCAATCAGCCCCAGCATTTT; clone_size: few; v_call: TRBV5-8; j_call: TRBJ1-5; d_call: TRBD1
cdr3_aa: CASSQTSREQYF; cdr3_nt: TGTGCCAGCAGCCAAACTAGCCGTGAGCAGTACTTC; clone_size: .; v_call: TRBV4-2; j_call: TRBJ2-7; d_call: .
cdr3_aa: CASSYSRDGQPQHF; cdr3_nt: TGTGCCAGCAGTTACTCGCGGGACGGACAGCCCCAGCATTTT; clone_size: .; v_call: TRBV6-5; j_call: TRBJ1-5; d_call: .
cdr3_aa: CASSSGTSGRWGEQFF; cdr3_nt: TGTGCCAGCAGCTCAGGGACTAGCGGGAGATGGGGTGAGCAGTTCTTC; clone_size: .; v_call: TRBV7-9; j_call: TRBJ2-1; d_call: TRBD2
cdr3_aa: CASSTSTGNYGYTF; cdr3_nt: TGCGCCAGCAGCACCTCGACAGGGAACTATGGCTACACCTTC; clone_size: .; v_call: TRBV5-1; j_call: TRBJ1-2; d_call: TRBD1
cdr3_aa: CASSLAVPPYEQYF; cdr3_nt: TGCGCCAGCAGTCTAGCGGTTCCACCCTACGAGCAGTACTTC; clone_size: .; v_call: TRBV4-1; j_call: TRBJ2-7; d_call: TRBD2
cdr3_aa: CASSPRLAGDGTDTQYF; cdr3_nt: TGTGCCAGCAGCCCCCGACTAGCGGGAGATGGCACAGATACGCAGTATTTT; clone_size: .; v_call: TRBV9; j_call: TRBJ2-3; d_call: TRBD2
cdr3_aa: CASSHSPVASGGPTDTQYF; cdr3_nt: TGTGCCAGCAGCCACTCCCCTGTGGCTAGCGGGGGCCCCACAGATACGCAGTATTTT; clone_size: .; v_call: TRBV9; j_call: TRBJ2-3; d_call: TRBD2
cdr3_aa: CASIRQGGNEKLFF; cdr3_nt: TGTGCCAGTATCCGACAGGGGGGGAATGAAAAACTGTTTTTT; clone_size: .; v_call: TRBV19; j_call: TRBJ1-4; d_call: TRBD1
cdr3_aa: CASSLMTGTDGYTF; cdr3_nt: TGCGCCAGCAGCTTGATGACAGGGACCGATGGCTACACCTTC; clone_size: .; v_call: TRBV5-1; j_call: TRBJ1-2; d_call: TRBD1
cdr3_aa: CASSYFGLAGVEQYF; cdr3_nt: TGTGCCAGCAGCTACTTTGGGCTAGCGGGAGTCGAGCAGTACTTC; clone_size: .; v_call: TRBV6-5; j_call: TRBJ2-7; d_call: TRBD2
cdr3_aa: CASSLRGGDTQYF; cdr3_nt: TGTGCCAGTAGTTTGCGGGGAGGAGATACGCAGTATTTT; clone_size: .; v_call: TRBV19; j_call: TRBJ2-3; d_call: .
cdr3_aa: CASSLGVSSYNEQFF; cdr3_nt: TGTGCCAGCAGCTTAGGTGTCAGCTCCTACAATGAGCAGTTCTTC; clone_size: once; v_call: TRBV7-9; j_call: TRBJ2-1; d_call: .
cdr3_aa: CASSYLGSADTQYF; cdr3_nt: TGTGCCAGCAGTTACCTCGGGAGTGCAGATACGCAGTATTTT; clone_size: .; v_call: TRBV2; j_call: TRBJ2-3; d_call: .
cdr3_aa: CASSRDRVYEQYF; cdr3_nt: TGTGCCAGCAGTCGGGACAGAGTTTACGAGCAGTACTTC; clone_size: .; v_call: TRBV5-6; j_call: TRBJ2-7; d_call: TRBD1
cdr3_aa: CASSLFLGGGGETQYF; cdr3_nt: TGTGCCAGCAGCTTGTTTCTCGGGGGAGGGGGAGAGACCCAGTACTTC; clone_size: .; v_call: TRBV5-4; j_call: TRBJ2-5; d_call: .
cdr3_aa: CASSIGRDSRFF; cdr3_nt: TGTGCCAGTAGTATAGGAAGGGACAGCCGGTTCTTT; clone_size: .; v_call: TRBV19; j_call: TRBJ1-3; d_call: TRBD1
cdr3_aa: CATSDPSSGGPRSYNEQFF; cdr3_nt: TGTGCCACCAGTGATCCCTCTAGCGGGGGGCCACGCTCCTACAATGAGCAGTTCTTC; clone_size: .; v_call: TRBV24-1; j_call: TRBJ2-1; d_call: TRBD2
cdr3_aa: CSASTVGRGSNQPQHF; cdr3_nt: TGCAGTGCTAGTACGGTGGGTAGGGGGAGCAATCAGCCCCAGCATTTT; clone_size: .; v_call: TRBV20-1; j_call: TRBJ1-5; d_call: .
cdr3_aa: CASIHRQVRDEQFF; cdr3_nt: TGTGCCAGCATCCATAGACAGGTTAGGGATGAGCAGTTCTTC; clone_size: .; v_call: TRBV28; j_call: TRBJ2-1; d_call: .
cdr3_aa: CASRPRQGELGEQYF; cdr3_nt: TGTGCCAGCAGGCCCAGACAGGGGGAATTGGGGGAGCAGTACTTC; clone_size: .; v_call: TRBV7-9; j_call: TRBJ2-7; d_call: TRBD1